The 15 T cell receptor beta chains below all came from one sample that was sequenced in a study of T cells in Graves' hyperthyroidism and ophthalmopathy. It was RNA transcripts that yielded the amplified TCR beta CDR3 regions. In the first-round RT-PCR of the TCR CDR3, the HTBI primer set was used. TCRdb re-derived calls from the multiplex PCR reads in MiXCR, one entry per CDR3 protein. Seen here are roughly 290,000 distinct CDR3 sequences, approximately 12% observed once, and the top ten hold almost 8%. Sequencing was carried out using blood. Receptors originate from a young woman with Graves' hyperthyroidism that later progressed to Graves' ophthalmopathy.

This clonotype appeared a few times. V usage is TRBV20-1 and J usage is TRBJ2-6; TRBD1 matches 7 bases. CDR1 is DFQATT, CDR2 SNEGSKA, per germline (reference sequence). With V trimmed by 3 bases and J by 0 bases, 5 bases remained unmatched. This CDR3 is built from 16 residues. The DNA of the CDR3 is TGCAGTGCTAGGACAGGGCGTCTCTCTGGGGCCAACGTCCTGACTTTC. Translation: CSARTGRLSGANVLTF.

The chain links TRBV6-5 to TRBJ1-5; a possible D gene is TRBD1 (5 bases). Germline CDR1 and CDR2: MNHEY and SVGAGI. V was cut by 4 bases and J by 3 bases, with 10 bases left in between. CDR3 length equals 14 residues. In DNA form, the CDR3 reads TGTGCCAGCAGTTCCCGGGACCCCAATCAGCCCCAGCATTTT. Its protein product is CASSSRDPNQPQHF.

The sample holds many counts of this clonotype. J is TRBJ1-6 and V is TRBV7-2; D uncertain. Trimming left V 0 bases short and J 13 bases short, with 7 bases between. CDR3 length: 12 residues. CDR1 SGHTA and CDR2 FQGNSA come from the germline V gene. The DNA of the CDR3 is TGTGCCAGCAGCTTAGCCCGCCTGCCCCTCCACTTT. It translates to CASSLARLPLHF.

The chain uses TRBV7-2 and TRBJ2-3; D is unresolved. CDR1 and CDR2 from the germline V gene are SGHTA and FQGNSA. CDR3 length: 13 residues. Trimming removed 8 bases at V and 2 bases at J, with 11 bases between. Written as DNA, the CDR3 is TGTGCCAGCCGCTGGTCCCTCACAGATACGCAGTATTTT. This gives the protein CASRWSLTDTQYF.

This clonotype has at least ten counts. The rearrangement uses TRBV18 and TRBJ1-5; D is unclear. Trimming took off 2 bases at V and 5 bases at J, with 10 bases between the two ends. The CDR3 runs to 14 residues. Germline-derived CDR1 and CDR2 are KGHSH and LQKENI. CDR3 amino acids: CASSPGFGDQPQHF. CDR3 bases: TGTGCCAGCTCACCAGGGTTCGGGGATCAGCCCCAGCATTTT.

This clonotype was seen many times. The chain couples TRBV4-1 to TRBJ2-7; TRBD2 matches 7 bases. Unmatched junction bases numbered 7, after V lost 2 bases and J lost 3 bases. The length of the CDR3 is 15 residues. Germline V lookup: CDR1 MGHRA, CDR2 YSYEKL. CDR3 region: CASSQTSGKGYEQYF. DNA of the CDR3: TGCGCCAGCAGCCAAACCAGCGGGAAAGGCTACGAGCAGTACTTC.

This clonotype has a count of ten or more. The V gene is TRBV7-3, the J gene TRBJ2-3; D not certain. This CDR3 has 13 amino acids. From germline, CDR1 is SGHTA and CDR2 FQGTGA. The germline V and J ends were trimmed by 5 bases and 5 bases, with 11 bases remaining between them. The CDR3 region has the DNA TGTGCCAGCAGCCCCGTGTCCCGAGATACGCAGTATTTT. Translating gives CASSPVSRDTQYF.

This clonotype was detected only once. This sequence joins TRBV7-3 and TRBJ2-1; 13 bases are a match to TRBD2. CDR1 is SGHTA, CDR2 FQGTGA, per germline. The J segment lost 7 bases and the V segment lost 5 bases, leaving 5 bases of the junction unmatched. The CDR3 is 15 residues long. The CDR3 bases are TGTGCCAGCAGCCTGTGGACTAGCGGGAGAAATGAGCAGTTCTTC. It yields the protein CASSLWTSGRNEQFF.

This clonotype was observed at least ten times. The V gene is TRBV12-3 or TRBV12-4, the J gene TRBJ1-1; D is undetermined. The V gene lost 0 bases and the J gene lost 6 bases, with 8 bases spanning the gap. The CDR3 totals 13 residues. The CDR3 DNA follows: TGTGCCAGCAGTTTAGCGGGGTATGCTGAAGCTTTCTTT. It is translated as CASSLAGYAEAFF.

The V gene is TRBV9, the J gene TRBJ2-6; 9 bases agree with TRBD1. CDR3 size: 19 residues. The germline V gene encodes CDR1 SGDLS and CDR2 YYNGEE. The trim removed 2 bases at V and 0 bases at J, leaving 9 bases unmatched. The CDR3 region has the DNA TGTGCCAGCAGCGTGGATCCGGGACAGGGACTCTCTGGGGCCAACGTCCTGACTTTC. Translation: CASSVDPGQGLSGANVLTF.

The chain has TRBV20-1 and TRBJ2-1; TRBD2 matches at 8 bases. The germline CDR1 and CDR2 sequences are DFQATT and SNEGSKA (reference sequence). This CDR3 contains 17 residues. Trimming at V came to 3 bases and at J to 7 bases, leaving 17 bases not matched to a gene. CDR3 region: CSASSASGRSTGNEQFF. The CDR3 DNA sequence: TGCAGTGCTAGTAGTGCCAGCGGGAGATCGACGGGGAATGAGCAGTTCTTC.

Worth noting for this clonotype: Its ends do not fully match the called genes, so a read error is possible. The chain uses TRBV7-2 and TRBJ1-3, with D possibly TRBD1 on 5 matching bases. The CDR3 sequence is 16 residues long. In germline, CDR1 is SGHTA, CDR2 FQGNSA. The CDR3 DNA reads TGTGCCAGCAGCACCCCTTGGGGACCCTCTGGAAGCACCATATATTTT. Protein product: CASSTPWGPSGSTIYF. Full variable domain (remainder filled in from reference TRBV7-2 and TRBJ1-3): GAGVSQSPSNKVTEKGKDVELRCDPISGHTALYWYRQSLGQGLEFLIYFQGNSAPDKSGLPSDRFSAERTGGSVSTLTIQRTQQEDSAVYLCASSTPWGPSGSTIYFGEGSWLTVV.

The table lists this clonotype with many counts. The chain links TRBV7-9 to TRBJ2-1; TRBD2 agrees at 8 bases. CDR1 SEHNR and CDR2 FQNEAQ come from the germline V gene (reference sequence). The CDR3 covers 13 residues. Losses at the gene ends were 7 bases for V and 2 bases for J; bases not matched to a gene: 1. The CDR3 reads CASKAGAYNEQFF. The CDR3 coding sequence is TGTGCCAGCAAAGCGGGAGCCTACAATGAGCAGTTCTTC.

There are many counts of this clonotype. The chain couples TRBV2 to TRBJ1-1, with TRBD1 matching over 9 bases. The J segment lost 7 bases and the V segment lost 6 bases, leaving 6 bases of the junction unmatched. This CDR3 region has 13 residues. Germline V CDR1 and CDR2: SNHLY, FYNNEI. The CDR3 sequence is CASSRDREVEAFF. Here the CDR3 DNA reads TGTGCCAGCAGCCGGGACAGGGAGGTTGAAGCTTTCTTT.

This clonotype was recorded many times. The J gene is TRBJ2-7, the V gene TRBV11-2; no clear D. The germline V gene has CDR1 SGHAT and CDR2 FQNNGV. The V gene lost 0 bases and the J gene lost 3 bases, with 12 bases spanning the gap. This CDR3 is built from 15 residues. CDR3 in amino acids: CASSLDRPAVYEQYF. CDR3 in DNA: TGTGCCAGCAGCTTAGATAGGCCCGCGGTCTACGAGCAGTACTTC.